This T cell receptor beta chain was documented in a study of OX40 agonist ivuxolimab in advanced cancers. Overall study context: A diagnosis of hepatocellular carcinoma, melanoma, renal cell or head and neck cancer was present in dose-escalation patients. Past anti-PD-1, anti-PD-L1 or anti-CTLA-4 therapy was accepted, and roughly 37% had received some. Study-wide results and limits: In the 0.1 to 3.0 mg/kg range, CD4+ and CD8+ blood T cells had expanded clonally by week 6.

In the case of this clone: Its antigen is not known.

Germline V gene lookup returns CDR1 SGHRS and CDR2 YFSETQ. V was pared by 4 bases and J by 4 bases, with 8 bases of the junction left unmatched. This CDR3 has 15 residues. Blood draws occurred at baseline, cycle 4 day 1, and cycle 7 day 1. TCRdb's copy holds only in-frame clones and misses some; the assay was immunoSEQ multiplex PCR. The sample lists approximately 26,000 clones, about 83% occurring once. The clonotype comes from an adult with an advanced solid tumor such as melanoma, head and neck, liver or kidney cancer. Sequenced here: CD4+ or CD8+ T cells sorted from blood, sampled in a trial of the OX40 agonist ivuxolimab. V gene TRBV5-1 combines with J gene TRBJ1-2; TRBD1 matches at 9 bases. CDR3 sequence reads: CASSPGTGTFYGYTF. As DNA, the CDR3 is TGCGCCAGCAGCCCCGGGACAGGGACCTTCTATGGCTACACCTTC.